The 8 T cell receptor beta chains below all came from one sample that was sequenced in a study of blood T cell repertoires in COVID-19. The table came from immunoSEQ multiplex PCR; TCRdb's copy has only in-frame clones and leaves some out. The repertoire holds tens of thousands of clones, with around 88% as singletons. Sequencing input: peripheral blood. The receptors were gathered from a woman between 65 and 79 years old with acute or convalescent COVID-19.

This rearrangement joins TRBV27 to TRBJ1-5; tentative D call: TRBD1 (6 bases). With 6 bases removed from V and 3 bases from J, the gap between germline ends came to 12 bases. The CDR3 loop spans 14 amino acids. Germline assignment: CDR1 MNHEY and CDR2 SMNVEV (reference sequence). The DNA for the CDR3 is TGTGCCAGCAGCCGGAACAGGGACAATCAGCCCCAGCATTTT. Amino acids: CASSRNRDNQPQHF.

V usage is TRBV7-3 and J usage is TRBJ1-3; D remains unclear. CDR3 length: 13 residues. V shed 2 bases and J shed 2 bases, with 4 bases lying between them. The germline gives CDR1 SGHTA, CDR2 FQGTGA. The CDR3 is CASSLFTGNTIYF. Here the CDR3 DNA reads TGTGCCAGCAGCTTATTTACTGGAAACACCATATATTTT.

This chain joins TRBV10-3 and TRBJ1-1, with a weak D call TRBD1 (5 bases). CDR1 and CDR2 (germline): ENHRY, SYGVKD. Trimming pared 0 bases from V and 0 bases from J, leaving 17 bases between. The CDR3 totals 18 residues. DNA of the CDR3: TGTGCCATCAGTGAGTCGATCACAGGAGAGTCCGTGAACACTGAAGCTTTCTTT. Its protein product is CAISESITGESVNTEAFF.

This clone showed up just once. The chain couples TRBV24-1 to TRBJ1-2; D might be TRBD1 (5 bases). Germline values: CDR1 KGHDR, CDR2 SFDVKD. The germline V and J ends were trimmed by 2 bases and 4 bases, with 10 bases remaining between them. This CDR3 is built from 14 residues. This CDR3 is CATSDWTYTYGYTF. CDR3 DNA sequence: TGTGCCACCAGTGATTGGACATATACCTATGGCTACACCTTC.

V usage is TRBV6-6 and J usage is TRBJ2-5; 10 bases agree with TRBD2. Germline V gives CDR1 MNHNY, CDR2 SVGAGI (reference sequence). This CDR3 is 15 amino acids long. Germline trimming cut 3 bases from V and 5 bases from J; bases unmatched to any gene: 6. CDR3 bases: TGTGCCAGCAGTTATAGCTCACTAGCGGGGGAGACCCAGTACTTC. Translated, it gives CASSYSSLAGETQYF.

As for this clone: This specimen includes other DNA sequences encoding the same CDR3. The CDR3, as DNA: TGTGCCAGCAGCTTGGGGCATAACACTGAAGCTTTCTTT. This translates into CASSLGHNTEAFF. The rearrangement joins TRBV5-5 to TRBJ1-1; D gene ambiguous. V lost 0 bases, J lost 2 bases, and 5 bases lay in between. Germline V gene lookup returns CDR1 SGHKS and CDR2 YYEKEE (reference sequence). The CDR3 is 13 residues long.

The rearrangement joins TRBV5-1 to TRBJ1-2; 8 positions agree with TRBD1. With V trimmed by 4 bases and J by 4 bases, 6 bases remained unmatched. This CDR3 spans 14 amino acids. Germline V gene data show CDR1 as SGHRS and CDR2 as YFSETQ. The CDR3, as DNA: TGCGCCAGCAGCCCCCCGGGACAGGCCTATGGCTACACCTTC. It codes for CASSPPGQAYGYTF.

Only a few counts were recorded for this clone. The DNA for the CDR3 is TGTGCCTGGGATGGGACAGGGAAGGGTTTCTTT. Translated, it gives CAWDGTGKGFF. This chain uses TRBV30 with TRBJ1-1, with TRBD1 identical over 9 bases. The germline V gene has CDR1 GTSNPN and CDR2 SVGIG (reference sequence). The J segment lost 13 bases and the V segment lost 5 bases, leaving 8 bases of the junction unmatched. The CDR3 spans 11 residues. Full variable domain (missing parts from reference TRBV30 and TRBJ1-1): SQTIHQWPATLVQPVGSPLSLECTVEGTSNPNLYWYRQAAGRGLQLLFYSVGIGQISSEVPQNLSASRPQDRQFILSSKKLLLSDSGFYLCAWDGTGKGFFGQGTRLTVV.